These 5 T cell receptor beta chains were sequenced from one sample in a study of regulatory T cells in long-lasting Graves disease. Regarding time point: newly diagnosed GD, antithyroid drugs for less than 3 months. RNA extracted from PBMCs served as the sequencing template. CDR3 regions were amplified by Arm-PCR using iRepertoire HTBI primers to build TCR beta libraries. TCRdb processed the multiplex PCR reads anew with MiXCR; each CDR3 protein has one entry. This table holds over 350,000 distinct CDR3 sequences, 14% found once. The same specimen was also included in a second study, on T cells in Graves' hyperthyroidism and ophthalmopathy.

The source material was peripheral blood mononuclear cells (PBMCs), sampled at new diagnosis, from a patient treated with antithyroid drugs. The source of these receptors is a woman aged 45-65 years with Graves disease.

This clonotype was counted a few times. A much more abundant neighbour one base away suggests this may be a read error. J is TRBJ1-5 and V is TRBV12-3 or TRBV12-4; D gene uncertain. The CDR3 is 15 amino acids. V lost 6 bases to trimming and J lost 1 base, with 13 bases between them. CDR3 coding DNA: TGTGCCAGCAGAAGCGGGGTGATGAGCAATCAGCCCCAGCATTTT. Protein sequence: CASRSGVMSNQPQHF.

This clonotype was detected many times. J is TRBJ2-5 and V is TRBV29-1; 8 nucleotides match TRBD1. The germline gives CDR1 SQVTM, CDR2 ANQGSEA. The CDR3 extends over 12 amino acids. The ends lost 6 bases at V and 5 bases at J; junction bases unmatched: 5. In DNA form, the CDR3 reads TGCAGCGTCGTGGACAGGGTCGAGACCCAGTACTTC. Protein product: CSVVDRVETQYF.

The rearrangement uses TRBV3-1 and TRBJ1-2; 8 positions agree with TRBD1. The germline CDR1 and CDR2 sequences are LGHDT and YNNKEL (reference sequence). Trimming at V came to 4 bases and at J to 4 bases, leaving 14 bases not matched to a gene. The CDR3 sequence is 17 residues long. The CDR3: CASSLQGDPPPLYGYTF. The CDR3 nucleotides are TGTGCCAGCAGCCTACAGGGGGATCCTCCCCCTCTCTATGGCTACACCTTC.

This chain uses TRBV10-3 with TRBJ1-5; TRBD1 aligns across 7 bases. Looked up from germline, CDR1 is ENHRY and CDR2 is SYGVKD. The CDR3 sequence is 13 residues long. Unmatched junction bases numbered 3, after V lost 6 bases and J lost 4 bases. The CDR3 protein is CAIRSGGNQPQHF. The CDR3 DNA follows: TGTGCCATCAGGTCAGGGGGAAATCAGCCCCAGCATTTT.

The J gene is TRBJ1-1, the V gene TRBV29-1; tentative D call: TRBD1 (6 bases). The V end was cut by 7 bases, the J end by 5 bases, with 14 bases between. Germline CDR1 SQVTM, CDR2 ANQGSEA. This CDR3 has 12 residues. The CDR3 here is CSEEKRGTEAFF. CDR3 in DNA: TGCAGCGAGGAAAAGAGGGGGACTGAAGCTTTCTTT. Complete variable domain (other parts from reference TRBV29-1 and TRBJ1-1): SAVISQKPSRDICQRGTSLTIQCQVDSQVTMMFWYRQQPGQSLTLIATANQGSEATYESGFVIDKFPISRPNLTFSTLTVSNMSPEDSSIYLCSEEKRGTEAFFGQGTRLTVV.